Each of the 9 T cell receptor beta chains below was sequenced from the same sample in a study of blood T cell repertoires in COVID-19. Produced via immunoSEQ multiplex PCR; TCRdb's table is partial and in-frame only. The sample yields roughly 130,000 clones, about 85% seen once. The sequencing input was peripheral blood. The receptor source for this set is a man aged 70-80 years with acute or convalescent COVID-19.

The J gene is TRBJ2-3, the V gene TRBV4-1, with 7 bases lining up with TRBD1. The CDR3 is 17 residues long. Trimming took 3 bases from V and 2 from J; bases not matched to a gene: 11. Germline-derived CDR1 and CDR2 are MGHRA and YSYEKL. CDR3: CASSQPTDRMHTDTQYF. In DNA form, the CDR3 reads TGCGCCAGCAGCCAGCCCACGGACAGGATGCACACAGATACGCAGTATTTT.

This clone was seen a few times. CDR3 residues: CASSVIGGYNEQFF. Here the CDR3 DNA reads TGTGCCAGCAGCGTCATCGGGGGATACAATGAGCAGTTCTTC. The chain uses TRBV3-1 (or the pseudogene TRBV3-2) and TRBJ2-1; TRBD2 is a possible D gene (6 bases). The CDR3 loop spans 14 amino acids. Trimming took off 5 bases at V and 4 bases at J, with 12 bases between the two ends. In germline, CDR1 is LGHDT, CDR2 YNNKEL (reference sequence).

The chain is built from TRBV6-6 and TRBJ1-4; D is possibly TRBD1 (5 bases). The CDR3 consists of 15 residues. Germline V lookup: CDR1 MNHNY, CDR2 SVGAGI (reference sequence). V lost 0 bases and J lost 6, with 11 bases in between. CDR3 sequence: CASSYSGRVDEKLFF. CDR3 bases: TGTGCCAGCAGTTACTCGGGCAGGGTTGATGAAAAACTGTTTTTT.

This chain joins TRBV7-2 and TRBJ2-1; D is unclear. Trimming pared 4 bases from V and 6 bases from J, leaving 10 bases between. Germline V gene data show CDR1 as SGHTA and CDR2 as FQGNSA. The CDR3 length is 13 residues. The DNA of the CDR3 is TGTGCCAGCAGCTCCTATACCCGCAATGAGCAGTTCTTC. It yields the protein CASSSYTRNEQFF.

The CDR3 reads CASSDSNSNQPQHF. The CDR3 DNA is TGTGCCAGCAGCGACAGTAATAGCAATCAGCCCCAGCATTTT. The J gene is TRBJ1-5, the V gene TRBV3-1 (or the pseudogene TRBV3-2); the D gene is possibly TRBD1 (5 bases). Trimming removed 5 bases from V and 0 bases from J, with 8 bases in between. The CDR3 is 14 amino acids. CDR1 is LGHDT, CDR2 YNNKEL, per germline (reference sequence).

The J gene is TRBJ1-2, the V gene TRBV6-5; possible D gene TRBD1, 5 bases. Trimming took off 6 bases at V and 7 bases at J, with 21 bases between the two ends. Germline CDR1 and CDR2: MNHEY and SVGAGI. The CDR3 contains 15 residues. The CDR3 DNA follows: TGTGCCAGCAGGGTTTCCCTCACAGGTTTGGGTGGCTACACCTTC. Protein product: CASRVSLTGLGGYTF.

This chain uses TRBV5-1 with TRBJ2-7; D unclear. The CDR3 has 14 amino acids. Germline V gene sequence: CDR1 SGHRS, CDR2 YFSETQ. The V end was cut by 0 bases, the J end by 0 bases, with 7 bases between. For the CDR3, the DNA is TGCGCCAGCAGCTTGGAGCCTACCTCCTACGAGCAGTACTTC. The encoded protein is CASSLEPTSYEQYF.

This clone showed up just a few times. The chain couples TRBV27 to TRBJ1-5, with 7 nucleotides matching TRBD1. CDR1 and CDR2 (germline): MNHEY, SMNVEV (reference sequence). This CDR3 is built from 17 residues. Trimming cost V 4 bases and J 0 bases; bases outside gene matches: 9. For the CDR3, the DNA is TGTGCCAGCAGTTCAAGGGGACAGATATATAGCAATCAGCCCCAGCATTTT. Protein sequence: CASSSRGQIYSNQPQHF.

The chain carries TRBV5-1 and TRBJ2-1, with 7 bases matching TRBD2. Germline CDR1 is SGHRS and CDR2 is YFSETQ. The CDR3 runs to 15 residues. J gave up 4 bases and V 2 bases, and 6 bases lay outside the gene matches. The CDR3 DNA reads TGCGCCAGCAGCTTAGCGGGGCCAGCATACAATGAGCAGTTCTTC. Encoded protein: CASSLAGPAYNEQFF. Looking up the rest from reference TRBV5-1 and TRBJ2-1 gives the full variable domain: KAGVTQTPRYLIKTRGQQVTLSCSPISGHRSVSWYQQTPGQGLQFLFEYFSETQRNKGNFPGRFSGRQFSNSRSEMNVSTLELGDSALYLCASSLAGPAYNEQFFGPGTRLTVL.